These 25 T cell receptor beta chains originate from one sample sequenced in a study of T cell changes during pregnancy in multiple sclerosis (dated by TCRdb to between 2019 and 2020). The library was prepared using the immunoSEQ multiplex PCR assay. Held by TCRdb, this immuneACCESS table contains in-frame sequences only and omits some clones. Under half of the omission traces to an unresolved V gene where checked; the cause of the rest is unknown. This sample gives about 44,000 clones in total; 89% of them show up just once. About 1% of the sample lies in the top ten. The source was CD4+ T cells from peripheral blood mononuclear cells, collected after pregnancy. These receptors all stem from a female donor with multiple sclerosis, enrolled in a pregnancy study.

The chain employs TRBV2 and TRBJ1-2; D is uncertain. This CDR3 has 12 residues. Looked up from germline, CDR1 is SNHLY and CDR2 is FYNNEI. Trimming cost V 2 bases and J 7 bases, with 8 bases left between them. This CDR3 reads CASSERSSGYTF. The CDR3 nucleotides are TGTGCCAGCAGTGAACGGTCTAGTGGCTACACCTTC.

This clone came up a few times. The chain couples TRBV11-1 to TRBJ2-5; a possible D gene is TRBD2 (6 bases). The CDR3 is 18 amino acids. Trimming took 1 base from V and 6 from J, leaving 24 bases between them. Germline CDR1 and CDR2: SGHAT and FQDESV (reference sequence). Here the CDR3 DNA reads TGTGCCAGCAGCTTAGGTGATTGGTCGGGACTCAGCGTAAAGACCCAGTACTTC. This encodes CASSLGDWSGLSVKTQYF.

The chain employs TRBV4-2 and TRBJ2-7; TRBD2 aligns across 11 bases. V lost 4 bases and J lost 4; bases outside the gene matches: 6. Germline V gene lookup returns CDR1 LGHNA and CDR2 YNFKEQ. The CDR3 is 15 amino acids. In DNA, the CDR3 is TGTGCCAGCAGCCGAACTAGCGGGAGTAGTTACGAGCAGTACTTC. Translation: CASSRTSGSSYEQYF.

The chain joins TRBV5-6 to TRBJ2-4; 10 nucleotides align to TRBD2. The junction had 4 bases not matched to a gene; V was cut back by 1 base and J by 0 bases. CDR3 length: 17 residues. CDR1 SGHDT and CDR2 YYEEEE come from the germline V gene. The DNA of the CDR3 is TGTGCCAGCAGCTTGCGGACTAGCGGTCTAGCCAAAAACATTCAGTACTTC. Its translation: CASSLRTSGLAKNIQYF. The full variable domain, with the rest looked up from reference TRBV5-6 and TRBJ2-4, is DAGVTQSPTHLIKTRGQQVTLRCSPKSGHDTVSWYQQALGQGPQFIFQYYEEEERQRGNFPDRFSGHQFPNYSSELNVNALLLGDSALYLCASSLRTSGLAKNIQYFGAGTRLSVL.

This clone turned up a few times. The CDR3 DNA is TGTGCCATCAGTGAGTCGACAGGATCTGTGGGGGCTCAGCCCCAGCATTTT. Amino acids: CAISESTGSVGAQPQHF. The gene calls are TRBV10-3 and TRBJ1-5; D is possibly TRBD1 (6 bases). Germline-derived CDR1 and CDR2 are ENHRY and SYGVKD. V lost 0 bases and J lost 6, with 18 bases in between. CDR3 length equals 17 residues.

In its sample, this clone was seen once. The chain carries TRBV18 and TRBJ2-7; 10 bases fit TRBD2. Germline CDR1 reads KGHSH; CDR2 reads LQKENI. With 0 bases clipped from V and 2 bases from J, the junction kept 7 bases outside the gene matches. The CDR3 runs 17 residues. In nucleotides, the CDR3 is TGTGCCAGCTCACCACCCTCTAGCGGGAGAACAACCTACGAGCAGTACTTC. Protein: CASSPPSSGRTTYEQYF.

This clone has a handful of counts. This chain connects TRBV5-5 to TRBJ2-3; possible D gene TRBD2, 6 bases. V gave up 0 bases and J gave up 4 bases, with 9 bases separating them. CDR1 SGHKS and CDR2 YYEKEE come from the germline V gene (reference sequence). The CDR3 contains 14 residues. This chain's CDR3 is CASSLEWGADTQYF. The CDR3, as DNA: TGTGCCAGCAGCTTGGAGTGGGGGGCAGATACGCAGTATTTT.

V and J are TRBV30 and TRBJ1-5; D unclear. Germline V gene lookup returns CDR1 GTSNPN and CDR2 SVGIG (reference sequence). CDR3 length equals 13 residues. The ends were cut back, 1 base at V and 5 bases at J, with 9 bases in the middle. CDR3 nucleotide sequence: TGTGCCTGGAGTGCAACCACAGATCAGCCCCAGCATTTT. This translates into CAWSATTDQPQHF.

The gene calls are TRBV7-2 and TRBJ2-5, with D maybe TRBD1 (5 bases). This CDR3 region has 15 residues. V lost 7 bases to trimming and J lost 4 bases, with 19 bases between them. Germline assignment: CDR1 SGHTA and CDR2 FQGNSA. The CDR3 protein is CASNPLVGRGETQYF. The DNA of the CDR3 is TGTGCCAGCAACCCCCTTGTGGGTAGGGGAGAGACCCAGTACTTC. The entire variable domain, with the rest obtained from reference TRBV7-2 and TRBJ2-5, is as follows: GAGVSQSPSNKVTEKGKDVELRCDPISGHTALYWYRQSLGQGLEFLIYFQGNSAPDKSGLPSDRFSAERTGGSVSTLTIQRTQQEDSAVYLCASNPLVGRGETQYFGPGTRLLVL.

The genes are TRBV7-2 and TRBJ2-7; TRBD1 aligns across 7 bases. Losses at the gene ends were 5 bases for V and 5 bases for J; bases not matched to a gene: 9. Germline CDR1 is SGHTA and CDR2 is FQGNSA. The CDR3 is 14 amino acids. The CDR3 DNA follows: TGTGCCAGCAGCGAAGACAGGGTCTCGCACGAGCAGTACTTC. Translated: CASSEDRVSHEQYF. The complete variable domain, with remaining parts taken from reference TRBV7-2 and TRBJ2-7, reads GAGVSQSPSNKVTEKGKDVELRCDPISGHTALYWYRQSLGQGLEFLIYFQGNSAPDKSGLPSDRFSAERTGGSVSTLTIQRTQQEDSAVYLCASSEDRVSHEQYFGPGTRLTVT.

The chain is built from TRBV30 and TRBJ2-2, with 9 nucleotides matching TRBD1. Per germline, CDR1 GTSNPN and CDR2 SVGIG (reference sequence). Trimming cost V 1 base and J 6 bases; bases outside gene matches: 6. There are 15 residues in the CDR3. The DNA for the CDR3 is TGTGCCTGGAGTGGGAACAGGGGGCTGGCCGGGGAGCTGTTTTTT. Translation gives CAWSGNRGLAGELFF.

Details on this clone: One end of the junction is discordant with germline, which a read error may explain. J is TRBJ1-6 and V is TRBV2, with 9 positions matching TRBD1. The CDR3 extends over 13 amino acids. Germline CDR1 SNHLY, CDR2 FYNNEI. The CDR3 loop reads CASTGQGGSALHF. CDR3 in DNA: TGTGCCAGCACGGGACAGGGAGGTTCAGCCCTCCACTTT.

The V call is TRBV28, the J call TRBJ1-1, with 7 bases that match TRBD1. Trimming cost V 6 bases and J 1 base; bases outside gene matches: 2. CDR3 length: 13 amino acids. Germline V CDR1 and CDR2: MDHEN, SYDVKM. The CDR3 protein is CASRSGGNTEAFF. DNA for the CDR3: TGTGCCAGCAGGTCAGGGGGGAACACTGAAGCTTTCTTT.

V usage is TRBV19 and J usage is TRBJ2-7; 8 bases map to TRBD1. Germline trimming cut 7 bases from V and 1 base from J; bases unmatched to any gene: 9. The CDR3 runs 15 residues. CDR1 is LNHDA, CDR2 SQIVND, per germline (reference sequence). CDR3 protein: CASNRDRRKSYEQYF. DNA for the CDR3: TGTGCCAGTAATAGGGACAGGCGCAAATCCTACGAGCAGTACTTC.

The chain combines TRBV9 with TRBJ2-3, with 13 bases aligning to TRBD2. Trimming at V came to 3 bases and at J to 12 bases, leaving 7 bases not matched to a gene. CDR1 is SGDLS and CDR2 is YYNGEE in the germline V gene. The CDR3 has 14 amino acids. CDR3 protein: CASSARTSGSQQYF. The CDR3 bases are TGTGCCAGCAGCGCCCGGACTAGCGGGAGTCAACAGTATTTT.

The rearrangement uses TRBV5-1 and TRBJ2-1; D possibly corresponds to TRBD2 (7 bases). The V gene lost 0 bases and the J gene lost 0 bases, with 10 bases spanning the gap. Per the germline V gene, CDR1 is SGHRS and CDR2 is YFSETQ. CDR3 size: 16 residues. The DNA of the CDR3 is TGCGCCAGCAGCTTGGGGGGAGGGGGCTCCTACAATGAGCAGTTCTTC. Amino acid sequence: CASSLGGGGSYNEQFF.

DNA of the CDR3: TGTGCCAGCACCGAAAACGGGGATACGCAGTATTTT. It translates to CASTENGDTQYF. This chain connects TRBV6-1 to TRBJ2-3; no clear D. Germline CDR1 MNHNS, CDR2 SASEGT. There are 12 residues in the CDR3. Trimming stripped 7 bases from V and 6 bases from J, with 11 bases between.

This chain uses TRBV4-3 with TRBJ2-5; 11 bases are shared with TRBD2. V lost 0 bases, J lost 5 bases, and 11 bases stayed unmatched. The length of the CDR3 is 18 residues. Germline V gene data show CDR1 as LGHNA and CDR2 as YSLEER. The CDR3 loop reads CASSQDLIAGGLGETQYF. CDR3 nucleotides: TGCGCCAGCAGCCAAGACTTAATAGCGGGAGGGTTGGGGGAGACCCAGTACTTC.

The genes are TRBV28 and TRBJ1-1; D ambiguous. The V gene's germline CDR1 is MDHEN and CDR2 SYDVKM. This CDR3 is built from 13 residues. Deletions cut 3 bases from V and 2 bases from J, with 7 bases between. The CDR3 reads CASSFRGNTEAFF. In DNA form, the CDR3 reads TGTGCCAGCAGTTTTCGGGGAAACACTGAAGCTTTCTTT. The full variable domain, in which reference TRBV28 and TRBJ1-1 provide the parts outside the CDR3, is DVKVTQSSRYLVKRTGEKVFLECVQDMDHENMFWYRQDPGLGLRLIYFSYDVKMKEKGDIPEGYSVSREKKERFSLILESASTNQTSMYLCASSFRGNTEAFFGQGTRLTVV.

This clone was detected many times. The rearrangement uses TRBV19 and TRBJ2-2, with a possible D match to TRBD2 (6 bases). This CDR3 is built from 18 residues. The germline V and J ends were trimmed by 2 bases and 2 bases, with 18 bases remaining between them. Germline V gene sequence: CDR1 LNHDA, CDR2 SQIVND (reference sequence). In nucleotides, the CDR3 is TGTGCCAGTAGTATATTGGGCGGGATCTCAAGAAACACCGGGGAGCTGTTTTTT. Translated: CASSILGGISRNTGELFF.

The chain uses TRBV9 and TRBJ2-1, with a weak D call TRBD2 (6 bases). Trimming stripped 3 bases from V and 9 bases from J, with 13 bases between. Germline loops: CDR1 SGDLS, CDR2 YYNGEE. CDR3 size: 13 residues. This CDR3 reads CASSELAGGEQFF. Written as DNA, the CDR3 is TGTGCCAGCAGCGAACTAGCTGGGGGTGAGCAGTTCTTC.

In this sample, this clone turned up once. The V gene is TRBV11-1, the J gene TRBJ2-7; 8 nucleotides agree with TRBD2. V gave up 5 bases and J gave up 0 bases; unmatched junction bases: 6. This CDR3 comprises 15 residues. Per the germline V gene, CDR1 is SGHAT and CDR2 is FQDESV (reference sequence). CDR3 sequence reads: CASSVWGTSSYEQYF. The CDR3 region has the DNA TGTGCCAGCAGCGTCTGGGGGACTAGCTCCTACGAGCAGTACTTC.

A single count supports this clone. CDR3 DNA: TGTGCCAGCAGCCTTGGGGGGTCTCTAGCCAAAAACATTCAGTACTTC. This translates into CASSLGGSLAKNIQYF. The chain uses TRBV7-2 and TRBJ2-4; tentatively, D is TRBD2 (6 bases). The germline V and J ends were trimmed by 5 bases and 0 bases, with 14 bases remaining between them. This CDR3 region has 16 residues. Germline CDR1 is SGHTA and CDR2 is FQGNSA.

The chain uses TRBV5-1 and TRBJ2-5; TRBD2 matches 7 bases. The J segment lost 2 bases and the V segment lost 7 bases, leaving 17 bases of the junction unmatched. This CDR3 spans 17 amino acids. Germline V gives CDR1 SGHRS, CDR2 YFSETQ. The CDR3 reads CASSSLLTVGGQETQYF. CDR3 in DNA: TGCGCCAGCTCCTCTCTGCTAACCGTGGGAGGGCAAGAGACCCAGTACTTC.

The rearrangement links TRBV6-5 to TRBJ2-7, with 12 bases matching TRBD2. The germline CDR1 and CDR2 sequences are MNHEY and SVGAGI. Trimming at V came to 7 bases and at J to 5 bases, leaving 3 bases not matched to a gene. This CDR3 is 13 amino acids long. This chain's CDR3 is CASTRLAGDEQYF. In DNA, the CDR3 is TGTGCCAGCACTAGACTAGCGGGAGACGAGCAGTACTTC.